This is a list of T cell receptor beta chains from one sample in a study of blood T cells in healthy people across ages. In TCRdb, the 5' RACE reads were re-called with MiXCR into one record per CDR3 protein. The table lists 660,000 or so distinct CDR3 sequences, 58% of them singletons, with over 35% in the top ten. The specimen was blood. These receptors were obtained from a man in his 60s in good health. Each CDR3 is given with its conserved first and last residue. The D gene is left open where the match is weak. For some rows the clone size is stated as once, few or many, or as a class when expanded; others skip it.

size | J | D | V | CDR3 | DNA
- | TRBJ2-3 | - | TRBV3-1 | CASSQDGAGTLTDTQYF | TGTGCCAGCAGCCAAGATGGGGCCGGGACTTTGACAGATACGCAGTATTTT
few | TRBJ1-1 | - | TRBV12-3/TRBV12-4 | CASSLALMNTEAFF | TGTGCCAGCAGTTTGGCGCTGATGAACACTGAAGCTTTCTTT
- | TRBJ1-2 | - | TRBV7-9 | CASSLAEGFYGYTF | TGTGCCAGCAGCTTAGCGGAGGGGTTCTATGGCTACACCTTC
once | TRBJ2-1 | TRBD2 | TRBV12-3/TRBV12-4 | CASRGLAGAWVNEQLF | TGTGCCAGCAGGGGACTAGCGGGGGCCTGGGTCAATGAGCAGTTATTC
- | TRBJ1-3 | - | TRBV7-6 | CASSLAQRPGGNTIYF | TGTGCCAGCAGCTTAGCGCAAAGGCCGGGAGGAAACACCATATATTTT
once | TRBJ2-1 | - | TRBV3-1 | CASSPHGGWGEQFF | TGTGCCAGCAGCCCTCATGGGGGTTGGGGTGAGCAGTTCTTC
few | TRBJ2-5 | - | TRBV7-8 | CASSSTMNQETQYF | TGTGCCAGCAGCTCCACAATGAACCAAGAGACCCAGTACTTC
- | TRBJ1-2 | - | TRBV11-2 | CASSLDRWGSGYTF | TGTGCCAGCAGCTTAGATCGTTGGGGTAGTGGCTACACCTTC
- | TRBJ2-7 | - | TRBV10-3 | CAINPGTGYEQYF | TGTGCCATCAACCCAGGGACGGGTTACGAGCAGTACTTC
- | TRBJ2-7 | TRBD1 | TRBV20-1 | CSGARDRSYEQYF | TGCAGTGGGGCCCGGGACAGGAGCTACGAGCAGTACTTC
- | TRBJ2-1 | TRBD2 | TRBV20-1 | CSAVQRGLPKNEQFF | TGCAGTGCCGTACAGCGGGGGTTGCCGAAGAATGAGCAGTTCTTC
- | TRBJ2-7 | TRBD1 | TRBV5-1 | CASSREPGQGAREQYF | TGCGCCAGCAGCAGAGAACCGGGACAGGGGGCGCGCGAGCAGTACTTC
- | TRBJ2-7 | TRBD2 | TRBV2 | CASSEETGGGYEQYF | TGTGCCAGCAGTGAGGAAACAGGCGGGGGCTACGAGCAGTACTTC
- | TRBJ2-1 | - | TRBV5-1 | CASSRDLNEQFF | TGCGCCAGCAGCCGGGACCTCAATGAGCAGTTCTTC
- | TRBJ2-3 | TRBD2 | TRBV5-1 | CASSLRSGGVPDTQYF | TGCGCCAGCAGCTTGAGAAGCGGGGGTGTACCAGATACGCAGTATTTT
- | TRBJ2-5 | - | TRBV5-1 | CASSLGGLGPQETQYF | TGCGCCAGCAGCTTGGGGGGGCTAGGACCCCAAGAGACCCAGTACTTC
few | TRBJ1-2 | - | TRBV7-9 | CASSSTPEIYGYTF | TGTGCCAGCAGCTCGACCCCAGAGATCTATGGCTACACCTTC
- | TRBJ2-7 | TRBD1 | TRBV12-3/TRBV12-4 | CASSLQAGTGSYEQYF | TGTGCCAGCAGCCTACAGGCCGGGACAGGGAGCTACGAGCAGTACTTC
few | TRBJ2-5 | - | TRBV7-2 | CASSFADQETQYF | TGTGCCAGCAGCTTTGCGGACCAAGAGACCCAGTACTTC
few | TRBJ1-6 | - | TRBV6-5 | CASRLGTSRAYPLHF | TGTGCCAGCAGGCTCGGGACATCAAGAGCGTATCCCCTCCACTTT
few | TRBJ2-1 | TRBD1 | TRBV5-1 | CASSSSSGTGKEDEQFF | TGCGCCAGCAGCTCCTCCTCCGGGACAGGGAAGGAGGATGAGCAGTTCTTC
- | TRBJ1-4 | - | TRBV13 | CASSSGLDEKLFF | TGTGCCAGCAGCTCAGGGTTGGATGAAAAACTGTTTTTT
few | TRBJ2-5 | - | TRBV3-1 | CASSQGRKTQYF | TGTGCCAGCAGCCAGGGTCGGAAGACCCAGTACTTC
- | TRBJ1-1 | - | TRBV29-1 | CSVVGLRTEAFF | TGCAGCGTTGTGGGATTAAGGACTGAAGCTTTCTTT
- | TRBJ2-2 | - | TRBV5-1 | CASSFIGSWDGELFF | TGCGCCAGCAGCTTCATCGGTAGCTGGGACGGGGAGCTGTTTTTT
few | TRBJ1-6 | TRBD1 | TRBV20-1 | CSARSDRERYNSPLHF | TGCAGTGCTAGGTCCGACAGGGAGAGGTATAATTCACCCCTCCACTTT
- | TRBJ1-1 | - | TRBV20-1 | CSARGGGPNTEAFF | TGCAGTGCTAGGGGCGGCGGACCGAACACTGAAGCTTTCTTT
few | TRBJ2-6 | TRBD1 | TRBV3-1 | CASSPGTGVLDSGANVLTF | TGTGCCAGCAGCCCAGGGACAGGGGTCCTAGACTCTGGGGCCAACGTCCTGACTTTC
- | TRBJ2-5 | - | TRBV28 | CASRSRQETQYF | TGTGCCAGCAGGTCGAGGCAAGAGACCCAGTACTTC
- | TRBJ2-4 | TRBD2 | TRBV5-6 | CASSALPAGRENIQYF | TGTGCCAGCAGCGCGCTCCCAGCGGGGCGGGAAAACATTCAGTACTTC
- | TRBJ1-5 | - | TRBV12-3/TRBV12-4 | CASSFKGSPTSNQPQHF | TGTGCCAGCAGTTTTAAGGGCAGCCCGACTAGCAATCAGCCCCAGCATTTT
- | TRBJ2-3 | - | TRBV5-5 | CASSLATQVQRGDTQYF | TGTGCCAGCAGCCTAGCGACCCAGGTGCAACGTGGGGATACGCAGTATTTT
- | TRBJ1-4 | TRBD1 | TRBV5-1 | CASRIGQGDEKLFF | TGCGCCAGCAGAATCGGACAGGGTGACGAAAAACTGTTTTTT
few | TRBJ2-7 | - | TRBV15 | CATSRGVAYEQYF | TGTGCCACCAGCAGAGGGGTCGCCTACGAGCAGTACTTC
- | TRBJ2-7 | - | TRBV14 | CASSPQDGTYEQYF | TGTGCCAGCAGCCCCCAAGACGGAACCTACGAGCAGTACTTC
- | TRBJ1-5 | - | TRBV12-3/TRBV12-4 | CASSYDSLRPQHF | TGTGCCAGCAGTTATGACAGCTTGAGGCCCCAGCATTTT
- | TRBJ1-4 | TRBD1 | TRBV7-9 | CASSWTGGGGEKLFF | TGTGCCAGCAGTTGGACAGGGGGCGGAGGTGAAAAACTGTTTTTT
few | TRBJ2-5 | TRBD1 | TRBV13 | CASSPRDRGPSQETQYF | TGTGCCAGCAGCCCGCGGGACAGGGGTCCGTCCCAAGAGACCCAGTACTTC
few | TRBJ1-6 | - | TRBV4-1 | CASSQDSGTPLHF | TGCGCCAGCAGCCAAGATTCAGGGACACCCCTCCACTTT
- | TRBJ2-1 | TRBD2 | TRBV20-1 | CSARKTSGGAYNEQFF | TGCAGTGCTAGAAAGACTAGCGGGGGGGCCTACAATGAGCAGTTCTTC
- | TRBJ2-7 | TRBD2 | TRBV19 | CASLSAPGLASEQYF | TGTGCCAGCCTCTCAGCCCCGGGACTAGCAAGCGAGCAGTACTTC
- | TRBJ2-1 | - | TRBV7-2 | CASSLAHGSYNEQFF | TGTGCCAGCAGCTTAGCGCACGGCAGCTACAATGAGCAGTTCTTC
few | TRBJ1-1 | - | TRBV3-1 | CASSQMVTENTEAFF | TGTGCCAGCAGCCAAATGGTGACAGAGAACACTGAAGCTTTCTTT
few | TRBJ1-1 | - | TRBV5-1 | CASSLAPNTNTEAFF | TGCGCCAGCAGCTTGGCACCCAACACAAACACTGAAGCTTTCTTT
- | TRBJ2-3 | - | TRBV12-3/TRBV12-4 | CASSEQAGSADTQYF | TGTGCCAGCAGTGAACAGGCGGGGAGCGCAGATACGCAGTATTTT
- | TRBJ2-1 | TRBD2 | TRBV29-1 | CSVEHKRPSGEQFF | TGCAGCGTTGAACATAAGAGGCCTAGCGGTGAGCAGTTCTTC
- | TRBJ2-3 | - | TRBV6-5 | CASSTSQDTQYF | TGTGCCAGCAGCACATCGCAGGATACGCAGTATTTT
- | TRBJ1-5 | - | TRBV12-3/TRBV12-4 | CASSLGQPQHF | TGTGCCAGCAGTTTGGGTCAGCCCCAGCATTTT
few | TRBJ2-7 | - | TRBV12-3/TRBV12-4 | CASSSDRIYEQYF | TGTGCCAGCAGTTCTGACAGAATCTACGAGCAGTACTTC
- | TRBJ1-2 | TRBD1 | TRBV25-1 | CASSEPGTGRGYTF | TGTGCCAGCAGTGAACCCGGGACAGGCCGGGGCTACACCTTC